The 29 T cell receptor beta chains presented below share a single source sample, sequenced in a study of shared T cell receptors in the human thymus. Clones were read by immunoSEQ multiplex PCR, and TCRdb kept only the in-frame ones, dropping some. The sample consists of hundreds of thousands of clones, approximately 95% of them appearing once. The sequencing sample was made of thymocytes. The receptors come from a human donor.

V usage is TRBV4-1 and J usage is TRBJ2-1; 13 bases map to TRBD2. Germline V gene lookup returns CDR1 MGHRA and CDR2 YSYEKL. Trimming removed 3 bases from V and 4 bases from J; junction bases left unmatched: 6. This CDR3 has 17 residues. The CDR3 protein is CASSHPGTSGTYNEQFF. CDR3 DNA: TGCGCCAGCAGCCACCCCGGGACTAGCGGGACTTACAATGAGCAGTTCTTC.

This clone was seen just once. The chain joins TRBV6-4 to TRBJ1-4, with D unclear. The V gene's germline CDR1 is MRHNA and CDR2 SNTAGT. V lost 7 bases to trimming and J lost 8 bases, with 17 bases between them. The CDR3 has 14 amino acids. The CDR3 loop reads CASINGGNYEKLFF. CDR3 nucleotide sequence: TGTGCCAGCATCAATGGCGGAAACTACGAAAAACTGTTTTTT.

The chain joins TRBV9 to TRBJ1-3; D remains unclear. Germline V gives CDR1 SGDLS, CDR2 YYNGEE. The CDR3 loop spans 18 amino acids. Trimming removed 0 bases from V and 3 bases from J, with 19 bases in between. The CDR3 region has the DNA TGTGCCAGCAGCGTAGAGGCCGCCCGGCGCGAGGTTGGAAACACCATATATTTT. This codes for CASSVEAARREVGNTIYF.

The chain links TRBV19 to TRBJ2-1; a weak D match, TRBD1 (6 bases). From germline, CDR1 is LNHDA and CDR2 SQIVND (reference sequence). V lost 5 bases and J 6 bases, leaving 14 bases between the germline ends. This CDR3 spans 14 amino acids. In DNA, the CDR3 is TGTGCCAGTAGTGGGCAGGGGTGGTCCAATGAGCAGTTCTTC. Protein product: CASSGQGWSNEQFF. The full variable domain, in which reference TRBV19 and TRBJ2-1 provide the parts outside the CDR3, is DGGITQSPKYLFRKEGQNVTLSCEQNLNHDAMYWYRQDPGQGLRLIYYSQIVNDFQKGDIAEGYSVSREKKESFPLTVTSAQKNPTAFYLCASSGQGWSNEQFFGPGTRLTVL.

This clone was seen just once. The chain employs TRBV9 and TRBJ2-2; 11 nucleotides agree with TRBD2. The CDR3 is 21 residues long. Germline CDR1 reads SGDLS; CDR2 reads YYNGEE. V was clipped by 0 bases and J by 5 bases; unmatched bases: 18. This chain's CDR3 is CASSVEGGRTTSGSFTGELFF. The CDR3 DNA is TGTGCCAGCAGCGTAGAGGGGGGCCGGACTACTAGCGGGAGTTTTACCGGGGAGCTGTTTTTT.

The CDR3 sequence: CASSTPLVWGPNEKLFF. CDR3 sequence (DNA): TGTGCCAGTAGTACTCCCCTGGTTTGGGGGCCTAATGAAAAACTGTTTTTT. The chain carries TRBV19 and TRBJ1-4; tentatively, D is TRBD1 (6 bases). Germline assignment: CDR1 LNHDA and CDR2 SQIVND (reference sequence). V lost 4 bases, J lost 3 bases, and 18 bases lay in between. CDR3 size: 17 residues.

The rearrangement uses TRBV18 and TRBJ1-5; a possible D gene is TRBD1 (5 bases). This CDR3 has 16 residues. V shed 2 bases and J shed 0 bases, with 11 bases lying between them. CDR1 is KGHSH, CDR2 LQKENI, per germline. In DNA form, the CDR3 reads TGTGCCAGCTCACCAAGGGGCCGGGATAGCAATCAGCCCCAGCATTTT. This gives the protein CASSPRGRDSNQPQHF. The whole variable domain, remainder taken from reference TRBV18 and TRBJ1-5, is NAGVMQNPRHLVRRRGQEARLRCSPMKGHSHVYWYRQLPEEGLKFMVYLQKENIIDESGMPKERFSAEFPKEGPSILRIQQVVRGDSAAYFCASSPRGRDSNQPQHFGDGTRLSIL.

This clone occurred once. The chain carries TRBV4-3 and TRBJ2-7, with 10 nucleotides matching TRBD2. The CDR3 has 15 residues. J was trimmed by 0 bases and V by 4 bases; bases with no gene match: 3. In germline, CDR1 is LGHNA, CDR2 YSLEER. CDR3 DNA sequence: TGCGCCAGCAGCCTGGGACTAGCGAGCTCCTACGAGCAGTACTTC. Amino acid sequence: CASSLGLASSYEQYF.

V usage is TRBV4-1 and J usage is TRBJ1-2, with D possibly TRBD1 on 5 matching bases. Germline V gene data show CDR1 as MGHRA and CDR2 as YSYEKL. The V and J ends lost 2 bases and 8 bases respectively, with 18 bases between them. The CDR3 loop spans 15 amino acids. This CDR3 reads CASSQRKGKEGGYTF. Written as DNA, the CDR3 is TGCGCCAGCAGCCAAAGGAAGGGGAAAGAGGGGGGCTACACCTTC.

This chain uses TRBV5-6 with TRBJ1-5; a weak D match, TRBD1 (5 bases). Trimming left V 4 bases short and J 0 bases short, with 14 bases between. CDR3 length: 16 amino acids. CDR1 SGHDT and CDR2 YYEEEE come from the germline V gene. CDR3 protein: CASSDATDNSNQPQHF. In nucleotides, the CDR3 is TGTGCCAGCAGCGACGCGACGGACAATAGCAATCAGCCCCAGCATTTT.

V and J are TRBV2 and TRBJ2-7, with 11 bases lining up with TRBD2. The CDR3 has 14 amino acids. The ends lost 6 bases at V and 6 bases at J; junction bases unmatched: 7. Germline V gives CDR1 SNHLY, CDR2 FYNNEI. The CDR3 region is CASRGLAGGREQYF. The CDR3 region has the DNA TGTGCCAGCAGGGGGTTAGCGGGAGGGCGCGAGCAGTACTTC.

The chain links TRBV29-1 to TRBJ2-4, with D maybe TRBD1 (6 bases). The germline V gene encodes CDR1 SQVTM and CDR2 ANQGSEA. Trimming pared 6 bases from V and 1 base from J, leaving 13 bases between. The CDR3 spans 14 residues. The CDR3 loop is CSVHRAGAKNIQYF. The CDR3 nucleotides are TGCAGCGTGCACAGGGCAGGGGCCAAAAACATTCAGTACTTC.

The CDR3 region is CASRLAGGPGEQFF. CDR3 nucleotide sequence: TGCGCCAGCAGACTAGCGGGAGGGCCTGGTGAGCAGTTCTTC. This chain uses TRBV5-1 with TRBJ2-1; TRBD2 agrees at 13 bases. The length of the CDR3 is 14 residues. CDR1 and CDR2 (germline): SGHRS, YFSETQ. V lost 5 bases, J lost 9 bases, and 5 bases stayed unmatched.

The chain recombines TRBV4-1 with TRBJ2-5; 8 positions match TRBD1. The germline gives CDR1 MGHRA, CDR2 YSYEKL. This CDR3 is 18 amino acids long. With 0 bases clipped from V and 6 bases from J, the junction kept 15 bases outside the gene matches. The chain's CDR3 is CASSQDRKRTGFSKTQYF. Written as DNA, the CDR3 is TGCGCCAGCAGCCAAGATAGGAAGCGGACAGGGTTTTCTAAGACCCAGTACTTC.

This clone is a singleton in its sample. This specimen includes other DNA sequences encoding the same CDR3. This sequence joins TRBV30 and TRBJ2-7; no reliable D call. The CDR3 is 11 residues long. The germline CDR1 and CDR2 sequences are GTSNPN and SVGIG (reference sequence). V was shortened by 0 bases and J by 3 bases, with 3 bases between the two germline ends. The CDR3 DNA reads as TGTGCCTGGAGTGTAAGCTACGAGCAGTACTTC. It encodes CAWSVSYEQYF.

The chain's CDR3 is CASSLGDWHLTPSGNTIYF. CDR3 sequence (DNA): TGTGCCAGCAGCTTAGGGGACTGGCATCTGACCCCCTCTGGAAACACCATATATTTT. The chain links TRBV7-8 to TRBJ1-3; maybe TRBD1 (5 bases). The CDR3 consists of 19 residues. The ends were cut back, 1 base at V and 0 bases at J, with 19 bases in the middle. Germline assignment: CDR1 SGHVS and CDR2 FQNEAQ.

V usage is TRBV10-3 and J usage is TRBJ2-3; 11 nucleotides match TRBD2. Losses at the gene ends were 0 bases for V and 5 bases for J; bases not matched to a gene: 10. From germline, CDR1 is ENHRY and CDR2 SYGVKD. This CDR3 is 18 amino acids long. The CDR3 region has the DNA TGTGCCATCAGTGAGTCGATCTCTCGAACTAGCGGGAGAGATACGCAGTATTTT. Translated: CAISESISRTSGRDTQYF.

The chain couples TRBV5-1 to TRBJ1-2; the D gene is possibly TRBD1 (5 bases). In germline, CDR1 is SGHRS, CDR2 YFSETQ. Trimming removed 0 bases at V and 7 bases at J, with 10 bases between. The CDR3 covers 13 residues. The CDR3 loop is CASSLGRVSGYTF. CDR3 DNA: TGCGCCAGCAGCTTGGGCAGGGTTAGTGGCTACACCTTC.

CDR3 residues: CAITDTPSGSGLSGYYEQYF. CDR3 bases: TGTGCCATCACCGATACTCCTAGCGGGAGTGGGCTAAGCGGGTACTACGAGCAGTACTTC. The chain carries TRBV10-3 and TRBJ2-7; 10 bases agree with TRBD2. After removal of 7 bases from V and 3 bases from J, the junction contained 24 bases not matched to a gene. The CDR3 totals 20 residues. Per the germline V gene, CDR1 is ENHRY and CDR2 is SYGVKD.

The genes are TRBV30 and TRBJ2-1; TRBD2 matches at 10 bases. V dropped 2 bases and J dropped 8; count of bases not matched to a gene: 9. The CDR3 is made up of 15 amino acids. Germline lookup yields CDR1 GTSNPN and CDR2 SVGIG (reference sequence). The CDR3 bases are TGTGCCTGGAGTAAACAGCGGGAGGGCCGGGATGAGCAGTTCTTC. This gives the protein CAWSKQREGRDEQFF.

The chain couples TRBV30 to TRBJ2-7; a possible D gene is TRBD1 (6 bases). The germline V and J ends were trimmed by 3 bases and 3 bases, with 30 bases remaining between them. The CDR3 contains 19 residues. Per germline, CDR1 GTSNPN and CDR2 SVGIG (reference sequence). In nucleotides, the CDR3 is TGTGCCTGGAGCGCGCCCCATCAGGGGCTGGACCCCTCTGGCTACGAGCAGTACTTC. The encoded protein is CAWSAPHQGLDPSGYEQYF.

With respect to this clone: One junction end does not reproduce the germline sequence, and a read error may be involved. The chain uses TRBV6-1 and TRBJ1-5; D might be TRBD1 (6 bases). Germline V gives CDR1 MNHNS, CDR2 SASEGT. This CDR3 has 19 residues. As DNA, the CDR3 is TGTGCCAGAAGTGAATGTAGGGAGGGGGTCAAGTATAGCAATCAGCCCCAGCATTTT. Protein: CARSECREGVKYSNQPQHF.

This chain joins TRBV10-3 and TRBJ1-1, with no clear D. The length of the CDR3 is 12 residues. V was pared by 6 bases and J by 4 bases, with 9 bases between. Germline lookup yields CDR1 ENHRY and CDR2 SYGVKD. CDR3 amino acids: CAISGISTEAFF. In DNA form, the CDR3 reads TGTGCCATCAGCGGGATTTCCACTGAAGCTTTCTTT.

This chain uses TRBV10-3 with TRBJ1-1; D is undetermined. Germline-derived CDR1 and CDR2 are ENHRY and SYGVKD. CDR3 length equals 14 residues. Trimming shortened V by 1 base and J by 2 bases, and 8 bases separated the two germline ends. The CDR3 coding sequence is TGTGCCATCAGTGAGTGGGAGAAAAACACTGAAGCTTTCTTT. Amino acid sequence: CAISEWEKNTEAFF.

The chain's CDR3 is CASSLSGDRIYGYTF. CDR3 DNA sequence: TGTGCCAGCAGTCTCTCAGGGGACCGAATCTATGGCTACACCTTC. The rearrangement joins TRBV27 to TRBJ1-2; a possible D gene is TRBD1 (6 bases). CDR3 length equals 15 residues. CDR1 MNHEY and CDR2 SMNVEV come from the germline V gene (reference sequence). V was shortened by 5 bases and J by 4 bases, with 17 bases between the two germline ends.

This chain uses TRBV28 with TRBJ2-7, with D possibly being TRBD1 (7 bases). Germline loops: CDR1 MDHEN, CDR2 SYDVKM. The CDR3 is 15 amino acids. Trimming stripped 8 bases from V and 3 bases from J, with 20 bases between. CDR3 residues: CASLRRAGGCYEQYF. DNA for the CDR3: TGTGCCAGCTTACGTCGGGCAGGGGGGTGCTACGAGCAGTACTTC. The variable domain in full, with the rest retrieved from reference TRBV28 and TRBJ2-7, is DVKVTQSSRYLVKRTGEKVFLECVQDMDHENMFWYRQDPGLGLRLIYFSYDVKMKEKGDIPEGYSVSREKKERFSLILESASTNQTSMYLCASLRRAGGCYEQYFGPGTRLTVT.

The V call is TRBV7-6, the J call TRBJ1-2, with D perhaps matching TRBD1 (6 bases). Trimming shortened V by 1 base and J by 5 bases, and 32 bases separated the two germline ends. The CDR3 runs 21 residues. Looked up from germline, CDR1 is SGHVS and CDR2 is FNYEAQ. The CDR3 spells CASSLGGAGANREVGQYGYTF. CDR3 coding DNA: TGTGCCAGCAGCTTAGGGGGGGCAGGGGCTAATCGTGAGGTTGGACAGTATGGCTACACCTTC.

The rearrangement links TRBV6-1 to TRBJ2-1; 10 bases are a match to TRBD1. CDR1 is MNHNS, CDR2 SASEGT, per germline. This CDR3 spans 15 amino acids. J lost 5 bases, V lost 5 bases, and 6 bases had no gene match. The DNA of the CDR3 is TGTGCCAGCAGTAACCGGGACAGGGGCCACAATGAGCAGTTCTTC. It translates to CASSNRDRGHNEQFF.

The V and J genes are TRBV7-8 and TRBJ2-7, with D perhaps TRBD1 or TRBD2 (7 bases each). The V gene lost 1 base and the J gene lost 3 bases, with 28 bases spanning the gap. The CDR3 runs to 20 residues. CDR1 is SGHVS and CDR2 is FQNEAQ in the germline V gene. The CDR3 DNA reads as TGTGCCAGCAGCTTAGATGGGACCCCGAAGAGCGGGACAGCGATCTACGAGCAGTACTTC. Translation gives CASSLDGTPKSGTAIYEQYF.